This note documents a single T cell receptor beta chain sequence. This clone appeared a few times. There is no known antigen for this receptor. Base quality data are lacking; no much larger clone is found one base away. Sample time point, as interpreted from the label and publication: baseline, week 1 (first vaccination visit). This specimen's treatment or condition label, per the study, means: pre-vaccination baseline after standard-of-care therapy. Newly diagnosed WHO grade 3 or 4 IDH1-mutant astrocytomas showing loss of nuclear ATRX were present in the donors. The samples were drawn from NOA16, a multicentre, single-arm, open-label phase I trial in Germany that tested a mutant IDH1 peptide vaccine in humans for the first time. Blood drawn at visit V03 was used as the baseline sample for immunogenicity testing. Genomic DNA for TCRB sequencing was extracted from EDTA blood using the DNeasy Blood and Tissue Kit.

Trimming costs V 6 bases and J 0 bases, and their ends lie 12 bases apart. The CDR3 holds 15 amino acids from the cysteine to the phenylalanine. CDR3 DNA is the only sequence kept; it has 45 bases, read in frame from the first base. Per the germline V gene, SGHAT is the CDR1 and FQNNGV is the CDR2. Library prep was done by the immunoSEQ multiplex PCR assay. Rearranged TCR beta chain sequences were amplified with the hsTCRB Kit following the manufacturer's protocol. TCRB libraries were sequenced on an Illumina MiSeq. In the original analysis: The proprietary platform of the kit vendor was used for demultiplexing, trimming and gene mapping. This is the immuneACCESS table as TCRdb keeps it, with only in-frame sequences that have V and J called. A part of the clones is gone; compared with another copy, unresolved V genes explain less than half, and the rest is unexplained. For V, J and clone size, that table is used; D and trimming come from the DNA. Recorded for this sample are about 98,000 clones; about 87% of them occurred a single time. In total, the top ten clones hold approximately 0.58% of the sample.

The data were obtained in a study of a mutant IDH1 vaccine in newly diagnosed glioma (dated by TCRdb to 2020 to 2023). About the study as a whole: Of the approximately 29 treated patients, 62.5% were male and approximately 38% were female, and a mean age of approximately 40 years was recorded. Before enrollment, patients had received standard therapy of radiotherapy alone, temozolomide alone, or radiochemotherapy with temozolomide; most received the combination. Peripheral blood samples were drawn at six visits, namely V03 (baseline), V05, V07, V10, V12 and V13. For exploratory analyses, approximately 25 treated patients had longitudinal TCRB deep sequencing done wherever samples were available. Broader findings and caveats from the paper: PBMC samples for TCRB deep sequencing were selected based on availability. No apparent relationship was observed between pseudoprogression and alterations in the top peripheral T cell clonotypes detected by TCRB sequencing. Vaccine-induced immune responses across multiple MHC alleles were detected in approximately 93% of patients. It was noted by the authors that analyses of patient blood samples could not be reproduced owing to sample limitations.

The rearrangement joined TRBV11-2 to TRBJ1-5, with the D gene not confidently named. This sequence was found in a woman between 45 and 65 years old with glioma. Sample: PBMCs, taken from a glioma patient treated with radiotherapy, temozolomide or both. The bases are TGTGCCAGCAGTAAAGACGAGTATAGCAATCAGCCCCAGCATTTT. Translated, this is CASSKDEYSNQPQHF. With the rest looked up from the reference TRBV11-2 and TRBJ1-5 genes rather than sequenced, the full variable domain is EAGVAQSPRYKIIEKRQSVAFWCNPISGHATLYWYQQILGQGPKLLIQFQNNGVVDDSQLPKDRFSAERLKGVDSTLKIQPAKLEDSAVYLCASSKDEYSNQPQHFGDGTRLSIL.